This T cell receptor beta chain was recovered during a study of blood T cell repertoires in COVID-19. Study background: The cDNA or gDNA used as material had been derived from T cells, B-cell-depleted T cells, or PBMCs.

From germline, CDR1 is LNHNV and CDR2 YYDKDF (reference sequence). Trimming took off 8 bases at V and 5 bases at J, with 10 bases between the two ends. This CDR3 comprises 13 residues. Produced via immunoSEQ multiplex PCR; TCRdb's table is partial and in-frame only. This sample has about 360,000 clones, with more than 85% found just once. This chain connects TRBV15 to TRBJ1-6; D gene uncertain. The TCR comes from a human donor in a cohort sampled during active COVID-19. Sequencing was performed on peripheral blood. In nucleotides, the CDR3 is TGTGCCACCTCCGACACAAATAATTCACCCCTCCACTTT. Protein: CATSDTNNSPLHF.